The next 10 T cell receptor beta chains were all read from a single sample in a study of ipilimumab plus nivolumab after autologous stem cell transplantation. Generated by immunoSEQ multiplex PCR, the TCRdb table keeps only in-frame clones and is missing some. This sample yields roughly 15,000 clones, of which about 77% are seen a single time; roughly 10% belongs to the top ten. Here the sequenced sample was PBMCs, taken in a trial of ipilimumab plus nivolumab as post-transplant consolidation. The source is a male donor with diffuse large B-cell lymphoma.

The rearrangement joins TRBV29-1 to TRBJ1-1, with no clear D. Per the germline V gene, CDR1 is SQVTM and CDR2 is ANQGSEA. Trimming removed 4 bases at V and 0 bases at J, with 6 bases between. The length of the CDR3 is 12 residues. CDR3 sequence reads: CSVATMNTEAFF. The CDR3 DNA reads as TGCAGCGTTGCGACGATGAACACTGAAGCTTTCTTT.

The chain couples TRBV25-1 to TRBJ2-3; TRBD2 agrees at 9 bases. The V segment lost 0 bases and the J segment 5 bases; nucleotides outside the gene matches: 6. CDR3 length: 16 amino acids. From germline, CDR1 is MGHDK and CDR2 SYGVNS. For the CDR3, the DNA is TGTGCCAGCAGTGAATATAGCGGGGGCCGAGGAGATACGCAGTATTTT. It translates to CASSEYSGGRGDTQYF.

V gene TRBV30 combines with J gene TRBJ1-2; 8 nucleotides align to TRBD1. J was trimmed by 4 bases and V by 0 bases; bases with no gene match: 4. The CDR3 loop spans 14 amino acids. Germline V gene sequence: CDR1 GTSNPN, CDR2 SVGIG (reference sequence). CDR3 residues: CAWSVHQGAYGYTF. The CDR3 DNA is TGTGCCTGGAGTGTCCATCAGGGGGCCTATGGCTACACCTTC.

The chain joins TRBV27 to TRBJ2-4, with 13 bases aligning to TRBD2. V dropped 5 bases and J dropped 9; count of bases not matched to a gene: 7. CDR1 and CDR2 from the germline V gene are MNHEY and SMNVEV (reference sequence). CDR3 size: 15 residues. CDR3 nucleotide sequence: TGTGCCAGCAGTCTACTAGCGGGGGGGCGGAGCATTCAGTACTTC. It is translated as CASSLLAGGRSIQYF.

The CDR3 DNA is TGTGCCAGCAGACTCGGAAGCAATGAGCAGTTCTTC. Its protein product is CASRLGSNEQFF. The V gene is TRBV6-6, the J gene TRBJ2-1; D unclear. V was clipped by 6 bases and J by 6 bases, with 9 bases between them. Per the germline V gene, CDR1 is MNHNY and CDR2 is SVGAGI (reference sequence). The CDR3 has 12 amino acids.

This clone was detected once. The V gene is TRBV7-2, the J gene TRBJ2-3; D unresolved. This CDR3 comprises 14 residues. V dropped 1 base and J dropped 2 bases, with 7 bases sitting between them. Germline CDR1 and CDR2: SGHTA and FQGNSA. This CDR3 reads CASSLVWPTDTQYF. The CDR3 DNA reads TGTGCCAGCAGCTTAGTCTGGCCCACAGATACGCAGTATTTT.

This chain connects TRBV5-8 to TRBJ2-5, with 12 bases fitting TRBD2. Germline V CDR1 and CDR2: SGHTS, YDEGEE. The CDR3 runs 17 residues. J was trimmed by 2 bases and V by 4 bases; bases with no gene match: 9. As DNA, the CDR3 is TGTGCCAGCAGCCAAACGTTACTAGCGGGGGGACAAGAGACCCAGTACTTC. Translated, it gives CASSQTLLAGGQETQYF.

This clone was seen a few times. The chain combines TRBV19 with TRBJ1-5; weak D call: TRBD1 (5 bases). V lost 4 bases and J 2 bases, leaving 12 bases between the germline ends. Looked up from germline, CDR1 is LNHDA and CDR2 is SQIVND (reference sequence). The CDR3 totals 15 residues. In DNA, the CDR3 is TGTGCCAGTAGTACAGGGCTCAGGGGCAATCAGCCCCAGCATTTT. This translates into CASSTGLRGNQPQHF.

Concerning this clone: A junction end diverges from the germline sequence, so it may reflect a read error. V is TRBV5-4 and J is TRBJ1-1; D gene ambiguous. The CDR3 has 13 amino acids. Looked up from germline, CDR1 is SGHNT and CDR2 is YYREEE (reference sequence). Here the CDR3 DNA reads TGCGCCAGCAGCCAAGATCGCAACACTGAAGCTTTCTTT. Encoded protein: CASSQDRNTEAFF. The complete variable domain, with remaining parts taken from reference TRBV5-4 and TRBJ1-1, reads ETGVTQSPTHLIKTRGQQVTLRCSSQSGHNTVSWYQQALGQGPQFIFQYYREEENGRGNFPPRFSGLQFPNYSSELNVNALELDDSALYLCASSQDRNTEAFFGQGTRLTVV.

The J gene is TRBJ2-7, the V gene TRBV7-2; perhaps TRBD2 as D (5 bases). The CDR3 extends over 13 amino acids. Germline V lookup: CDR1 SGHTA, CDR2 FQGNSA. The V end was cut by 5 bases, the J end by 4 bases, with 12 bases between. CDR3 residues: CASSPSRGYEQYF. In nucleotides, the CDR3 is TGTGCCAGCAGCCCCTCCCGGGGATACGAGCAGTACTTC.